This T cell receptor (beta chain) is drawn from a study of cytomegalovirus exposure and HLA in healthy donors. Overall study findings and caveats: Some V segments (TRBV6-2 and TRBV6-3 among them) were excluded as indistinguishable. Reports indicate that TCR beta sequences accurately predicted the HLA-A and HLA-B alleles of most subjects. The study listed roughly 150 cytomegalovirus-associated TCR beta chains.

Worth noting for this clone: As yet, its antigen is unknown.

13 Jbeta primers and 60 Vbeta primers were used for the PCR. The table came from immunoSEQ multiplex PCR; TCRdb's copy has only in-frame clones and leaves some out. The sample has fewer than 150,000 clones, around 69% seen once. Trimming cost V 4 bases and J 1 base; bases outside gene matches: 9. CDR3 length: 16 amino acids. CDR1 and CDR2 from the germline V gene are SGHTA and FQGNSA. Material for sequencing was PBMCs. This receptor was identified in a man aged 45-60 years in good health and CMV-seropositive. The J gene is TRBJ2-7, the V gene TRBV7-2; 8 bases line up with TRBD1. The CDR3: CASSSGGQGPSYEQYF. The CDR3 DNA reads TGTGCCAGCAGCTCCGGCGGACAGGGCCCTTCCTACGAGCAGTACTTC.